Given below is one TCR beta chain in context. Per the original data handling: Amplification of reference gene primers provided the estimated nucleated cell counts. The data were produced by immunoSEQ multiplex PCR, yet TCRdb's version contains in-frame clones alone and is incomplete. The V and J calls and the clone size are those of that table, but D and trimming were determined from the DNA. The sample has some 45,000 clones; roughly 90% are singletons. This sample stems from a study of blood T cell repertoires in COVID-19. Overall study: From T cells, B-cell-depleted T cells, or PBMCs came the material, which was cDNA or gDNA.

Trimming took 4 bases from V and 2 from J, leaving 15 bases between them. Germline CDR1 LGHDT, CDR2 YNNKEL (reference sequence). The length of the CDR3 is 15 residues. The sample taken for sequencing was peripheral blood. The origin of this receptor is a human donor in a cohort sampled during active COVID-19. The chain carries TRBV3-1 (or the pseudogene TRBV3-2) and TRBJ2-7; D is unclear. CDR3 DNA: TGTGCCAGCAGCCCTGCCGTTGTGGCGGCCTACGAGCAGTACTTC. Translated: CASSPAVVAAYEQYF.